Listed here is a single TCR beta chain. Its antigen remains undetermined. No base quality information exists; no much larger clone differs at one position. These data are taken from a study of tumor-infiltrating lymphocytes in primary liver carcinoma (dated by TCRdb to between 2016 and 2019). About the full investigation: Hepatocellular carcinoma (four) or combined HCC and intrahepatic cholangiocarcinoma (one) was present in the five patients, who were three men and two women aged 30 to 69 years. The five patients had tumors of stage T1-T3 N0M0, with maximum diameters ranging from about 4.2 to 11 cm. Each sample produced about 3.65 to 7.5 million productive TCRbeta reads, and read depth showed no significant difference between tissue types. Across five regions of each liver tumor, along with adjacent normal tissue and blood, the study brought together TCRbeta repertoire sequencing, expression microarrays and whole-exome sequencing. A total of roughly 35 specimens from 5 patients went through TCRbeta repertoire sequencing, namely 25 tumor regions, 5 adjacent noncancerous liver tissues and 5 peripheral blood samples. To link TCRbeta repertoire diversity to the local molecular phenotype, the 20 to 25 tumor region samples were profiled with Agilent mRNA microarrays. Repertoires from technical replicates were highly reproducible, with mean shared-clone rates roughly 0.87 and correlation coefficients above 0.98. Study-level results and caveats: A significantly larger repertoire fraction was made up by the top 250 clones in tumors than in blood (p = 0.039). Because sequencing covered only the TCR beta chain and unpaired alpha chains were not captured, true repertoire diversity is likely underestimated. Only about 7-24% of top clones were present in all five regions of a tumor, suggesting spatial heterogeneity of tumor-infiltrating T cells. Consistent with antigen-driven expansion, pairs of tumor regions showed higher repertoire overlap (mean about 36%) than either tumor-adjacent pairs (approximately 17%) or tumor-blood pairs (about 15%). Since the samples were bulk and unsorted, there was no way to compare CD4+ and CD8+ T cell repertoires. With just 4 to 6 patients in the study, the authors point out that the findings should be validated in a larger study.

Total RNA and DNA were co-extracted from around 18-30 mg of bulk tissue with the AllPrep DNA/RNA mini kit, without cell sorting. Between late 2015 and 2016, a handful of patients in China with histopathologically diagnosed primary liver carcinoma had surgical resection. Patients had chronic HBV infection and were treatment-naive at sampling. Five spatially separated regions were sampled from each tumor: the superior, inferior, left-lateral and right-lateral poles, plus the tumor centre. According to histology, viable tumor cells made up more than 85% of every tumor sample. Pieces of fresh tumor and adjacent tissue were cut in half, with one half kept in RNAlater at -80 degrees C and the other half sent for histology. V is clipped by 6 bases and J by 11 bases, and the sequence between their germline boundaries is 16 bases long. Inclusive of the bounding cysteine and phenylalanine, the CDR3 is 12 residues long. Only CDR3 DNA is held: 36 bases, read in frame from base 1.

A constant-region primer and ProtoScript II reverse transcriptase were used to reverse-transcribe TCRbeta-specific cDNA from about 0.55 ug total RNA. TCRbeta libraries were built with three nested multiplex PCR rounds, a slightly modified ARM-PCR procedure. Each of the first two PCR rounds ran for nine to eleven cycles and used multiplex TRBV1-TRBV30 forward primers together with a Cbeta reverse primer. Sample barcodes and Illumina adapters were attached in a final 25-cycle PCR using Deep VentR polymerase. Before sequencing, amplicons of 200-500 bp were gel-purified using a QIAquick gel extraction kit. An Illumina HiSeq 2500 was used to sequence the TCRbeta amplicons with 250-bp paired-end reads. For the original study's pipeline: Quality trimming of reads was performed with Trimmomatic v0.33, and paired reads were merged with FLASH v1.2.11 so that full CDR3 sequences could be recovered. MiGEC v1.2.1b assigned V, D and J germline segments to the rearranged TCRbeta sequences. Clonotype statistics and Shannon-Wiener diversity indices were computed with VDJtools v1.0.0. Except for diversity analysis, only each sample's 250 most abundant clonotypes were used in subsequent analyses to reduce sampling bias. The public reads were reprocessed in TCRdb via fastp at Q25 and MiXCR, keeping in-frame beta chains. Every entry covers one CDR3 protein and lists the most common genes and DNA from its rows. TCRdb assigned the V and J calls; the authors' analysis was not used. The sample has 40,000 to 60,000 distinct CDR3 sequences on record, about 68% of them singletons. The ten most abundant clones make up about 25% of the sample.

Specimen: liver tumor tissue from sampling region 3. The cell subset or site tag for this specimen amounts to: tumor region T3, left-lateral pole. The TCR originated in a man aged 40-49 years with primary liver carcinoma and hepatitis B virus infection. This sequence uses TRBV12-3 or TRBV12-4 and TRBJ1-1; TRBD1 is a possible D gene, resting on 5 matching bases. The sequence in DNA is TGTGCCAGCAGCCGAGGAGACAGTGGTGCTTTCTTT. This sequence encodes CASSRGDSGAFF.